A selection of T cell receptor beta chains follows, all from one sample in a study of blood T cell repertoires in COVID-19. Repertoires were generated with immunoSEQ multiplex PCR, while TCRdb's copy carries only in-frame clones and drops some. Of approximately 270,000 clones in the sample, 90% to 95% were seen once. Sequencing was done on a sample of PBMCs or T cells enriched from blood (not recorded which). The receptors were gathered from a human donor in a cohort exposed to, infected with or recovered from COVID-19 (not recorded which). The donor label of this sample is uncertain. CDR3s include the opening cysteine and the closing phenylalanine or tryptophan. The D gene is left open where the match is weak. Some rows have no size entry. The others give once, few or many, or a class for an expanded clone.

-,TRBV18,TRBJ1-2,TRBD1,CASSPGSDRGPVGYTF,TGTGCCAGCTCACCAGGTTCGGACAGGGGGCCCGTAGGCTACACCTTC
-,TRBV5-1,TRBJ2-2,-,CASREDVRTGELFF,TGCGCCAGCAGGGAGGACGTCCGTACCGGGGAGCTGTTTTTT
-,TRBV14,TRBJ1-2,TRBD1,CASSGTGKDGYTF,TGTGCCAGCAGCGGGACAGGGAAGGATGGCTACACCTTC
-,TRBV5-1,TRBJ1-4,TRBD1,CASSLGPLGQGIEKLFF,TGCGCCAGCAGCTTGGGACCTCTAGGACAGGGAATTGAAAAACTGTTTTTT
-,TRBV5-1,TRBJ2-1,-,CASRDSYTYNEQFF,TGCGCCAGCAGGGACAGTTACACCTACAATGAGCAGTTCTTC
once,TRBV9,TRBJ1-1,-,CASSVGQPNTEAFF,TGTGCCAGCAGCGTCGGACAGCCGAACACTGAAGCTTTCTTT
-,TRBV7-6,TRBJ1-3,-,CASSAQGQAGNTIYF,TGTGCCAGCAGCGCACAGGGTCAAGCTGGAAACACCATATATTTT
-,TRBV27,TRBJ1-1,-,CASSLYGGAGFTEAFF,TGTGCCAGCAGTTTGTATGGGGGCGCCGGGTTCACTGAAGCTTTCTTT
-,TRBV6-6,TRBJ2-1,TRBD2,CASGGLGGGRNEQFF,TGTGCCAGCGGGGGACTTGGCGGGGGAAGAAATGAGCAGTTCTTC
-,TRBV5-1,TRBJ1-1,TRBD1,CASSYRDRGLNTEAFF,TGCGCCAGCAGCTACCGGGACAGGGGCCTGAACACTGAAGCTTTCTTT
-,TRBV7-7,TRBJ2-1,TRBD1,CASSLGQGLNNEQFF,TGTGCCAGCAGCCTGGGACAGGGCCTTAACAATGAGCAGTTCTTC
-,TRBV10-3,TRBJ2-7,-,CAISERGTKNEQYF,TGTGCCATCAGTGAGAGAGGGACAAAGAACGAGCAGTACTTC
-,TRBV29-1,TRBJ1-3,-,CSVGTDGNTIYF,TGCAGCGTTGGGACAGATGGAAACACCATATATTTT
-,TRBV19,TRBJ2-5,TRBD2,CASTRSGGAGETQYF,TGTGCCAGTACTCGTAGCGGGGGGGCCGGAGAGACCCAGTACTTC
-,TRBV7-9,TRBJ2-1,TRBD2,CASRHSGGINNEQFF,TGTGCCAGCAGACATAGCGGGGGGATAAACAATGAGCAGTTCTTC
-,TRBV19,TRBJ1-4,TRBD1,CASTADRGDEKLFF,TGTGCCAGTACCGCGGACAGGGGAGATGAAAAACTGTTTTTT
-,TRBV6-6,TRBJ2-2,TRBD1,CASSQPTGANTGELFF,TGTGCCAGCAGCCAGCCCACAGGGGCGAACACCGGGGAGCTGTTTTTT
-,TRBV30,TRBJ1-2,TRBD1,CAWSGGDSFYGYTF,TGTGCCTGGAGTGGCGGGGACAGTTTCTATGGCTACACCTTC
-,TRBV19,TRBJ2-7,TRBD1,CASSPLGKGANYEQYF,TGTGCCAGTAGTCCACTCGGGAAGGGGGCAAACTACGAGCAGTACTTC
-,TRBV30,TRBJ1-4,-,CAWSVGRATNEKLFF,TGTGCCTGGAGTGTGGGCCGCGCAACTAATGAAAAACTGTTTTTT
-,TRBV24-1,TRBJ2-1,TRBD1,CATSDLGDRGGREQFF,TGTGCCACCAGTGATTTAGGGGACAGGGGGGGTCGAGAGCAGTTCTTC
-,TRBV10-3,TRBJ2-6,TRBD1,CAITGDRAISGANVLTF,TGTGCCATCACCGGGGACAGGGCTATCTCTGGGGCCAACGTCCTGACTTTC
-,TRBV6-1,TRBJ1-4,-,CASSEAAGANEKLFF,TGTGCCAGCAGTGAAGCGGCAGGGGCCAATGAAAAACTGTTTTTT
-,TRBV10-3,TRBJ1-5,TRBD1,CAISDGRDRNQPQHF,TGTGCCATCAGTGACGGACGGGACAGAAATCAGCCCCAGCATTTT
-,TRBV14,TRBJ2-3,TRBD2,CASSGAGGHPQYF,TGTGCCAGCAGCGGAGCGGGGGGGCACCCGCAGTATTTT
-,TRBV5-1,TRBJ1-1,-,CASSTGGGTEAFF,TGCGCCAGCAGCACGGGAGGGGGCACTGAAGCTTTCTTT
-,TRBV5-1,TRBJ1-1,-,CASRDGDTEAFF,TGCGCCAGCAGGGACGGGGACACTGAAGCTTTCTTT
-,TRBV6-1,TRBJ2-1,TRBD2,CASSDSSGGNYNEQFF,TGTGCCAGCAGTGATAGTAGCGGGGGAAATTACAATGAGCAGTTCTTC
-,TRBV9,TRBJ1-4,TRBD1,CASSLRTGGDEKLFF,TGTGCCAGCAGCCTCCGGACAGGGGGAGACGAAAAACTGTTTTTT
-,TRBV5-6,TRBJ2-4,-,CASSVRVLYLAKNIQYF,TGTGCCAGCAGCGTCAGGGTCCTCTACTTAGCCAAAAACATTCAGTACTTC
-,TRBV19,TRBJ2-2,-,CATQGRVEGEHGELFF,TGTGCCACCCAGGGTCGGGTGGAAGGAGAACACGGGGAGCTGTTTTTT
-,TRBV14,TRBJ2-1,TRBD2,CASSFRLAGGREQFF,TGTGCCAGCAGCTTCCGACTAGCGGGGGGGCGGGAGCAGTTCTTC
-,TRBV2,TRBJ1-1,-,CASSRQMNTEAFF,TGTGCCAGCAGTAGACAGATGAACACTGAAGCTTTCTTT
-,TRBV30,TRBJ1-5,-,CAWSDLGGAGNQPQHF,TGTGCCTGGAGTGACCTGGGGGGGGCAGGCAATCAGCCCCAGCATTTT
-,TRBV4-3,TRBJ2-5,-,CASSQEYRWETQYF,TGCGCCAGCAGCCAAGAGTACAGGTGGGAGACCCAGTACTTC
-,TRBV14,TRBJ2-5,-,CASSQRAGQSDGKTQYF,TGTGCCAGCAGCCAGCGTGCGGGACAGTCAGATGGAAAGACCCAGTACTTC
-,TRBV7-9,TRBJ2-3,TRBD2,CASSLGVAGGPTDTQYF,TGTGCCAGCAGCTTAGGGGTAGCGGGGGGACCGACAGATACGCAGTATTTT
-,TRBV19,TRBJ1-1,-,CASSSQGYAEAFF,TGTGCCAGTAGTTCTCAGGGTTACGCTGAAGCTTTCTTT
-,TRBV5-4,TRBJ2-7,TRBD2,CASSPTSGFSYEQYF,TGTGCCAGCAGTCCGACTAGCGGATTCTCCTACGAGCAGTACTTC
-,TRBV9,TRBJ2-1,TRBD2,CASSTQGVSGGLIGAYNEQFF,TGTGCCAGCAGCACCCAGGGGGTTAGCGGGGGGCTAATCGGCGCCTACAATGAGCAGTTCTTC
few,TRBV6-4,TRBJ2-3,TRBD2,CASRSVRGGVTDTQYF,TGTGCCAGCAGATCTGTGCGGGGGGGCGTAACAGATACGCAGTATTTT
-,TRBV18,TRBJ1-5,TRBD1,CASSPRQGNQPQHF,TGTGCCAGCTCACCCAGACAGGGAAATCAGCCCCAGCATTTT
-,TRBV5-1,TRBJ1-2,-,CASSPTPNYGYTF,TGCGCCAGCAGCCCGACACCTAACTATGGCTACACCTTC
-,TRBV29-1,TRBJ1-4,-,CSVVGEQGHNEKLFF,TGCAGCGTTGTAGGCGAACAGGGTCATAATGAAAAACTGTTTTTT
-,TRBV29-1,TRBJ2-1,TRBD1,CSVAGGATGEQFF,TGCAGCGTGGCAGGGGGCGCGACCGGTGAGCAGTTCTTC
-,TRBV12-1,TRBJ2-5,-,CASSSASGGAETQYF,TGTGCCAGCAGCTCCGCTAGCGGGGGGGCAGAGACCCAGTACTTC
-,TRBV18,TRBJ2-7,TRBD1,CASSPPGQGANEQYF,TGTGCCAGCTCACCACCGGGACAGGGGGCCAACGAGCAGTACTTC